The clone carrying this TCR beta chain was seen more than once but under ten times. Its target is not known. The PCR had 60 Vbeta and 13 Jbeta primers. Data came from immunoSEQ multiplex PCR; TCRdb stores just in-frame clones and leaves some out. This sample has 85,000 to 130,000 clones; roughly 80% occur once, and the top ten carry around 1.5%. V shed 0 bases and J shed 7 bases, with 15 bases lying between them. In germline, CDR1 is SGHAT, CDR2 FQNNGV. The CDR3 consists of 15 residues. These data are taken from a study of cytomegalovirus exposure and HLA in healthy donors. The study's findings and limits: The classifier reportedly diagnosed cytomegalovirus status with high sensitivity and specificity. A later analysis associated 15,000 to 20,000 TCR beta sequences with HLA alleles at a 0.05 false discovery rate. Accurate prediction of HLA-A and HLA-B alleles (for most subjects) was reportedly achieved from TCR beta sequences. A later analysis appeared to link common viral pathogens to several of the most significant clusters.

The sample comprised PBMCs. The source of this sequence is a woman in her forties in good health and CMV-seronegative. This chain joins TRBV11-2 and TRBJ2-5; D may be TRBD2 (5 bases). CDR3 nucleotide sequence: TGTGCCAGCAGCTTAGATCCTAGCCTCCACGGGACCCAGTACTTC. Protein product: CASSLDPSLHGTQYF.